These 23 T cell receptor beta chains came from one sample sequenced in a study of T cell repertoires in cytomegalovirus infection. Their cognate antigens are unknown. TCRdb processed the reads anew with MiXCR; each CDR3 protein has one entry. Of tens of thousands of distinct CDR3 sequences detected, 20% to 30% appear once; the ten largest clones hold approximately 53%. The sample consisted of CD8+ T cells from cultured PBMCs, taken from culture after CMV antigen stimulation. Receptors were obtained from a human donor in good health (CMV status not recorded). Some clones in this sample may be carry-over from other donors' samples.

CDR3 DNA sequence: TGTGCTAGTGGTTTGACATGGACAGACAAGTCTGGGGCCAACGTCCTGACTTTC. Protein sequence: CASGLTWTDKSGANVLTF. The chain recombines TRBV12-5 with TRBJ2-6; the D gene is possibly TRBD1 (6 bases). Germline V lookup: CDR1 LGHNT, CDR2 FRNRAP. The CDR3 sequence is 18 residues long. V was shortened by 2 bases and J by 1 base, with 15 bases between the two germline ends.

This clonotype came up a few times. The V gene is TRBV27, the J gene TRBJ1-2, with 8 bases matching TRBD1. The J segment lost 2 bases and the V segment lost 6 bases, leaving 5 bases of the junction unmatched. This CDR3 comprises 14 residues. The V gene's germline CDR1 is MNHEY and CDR2 SMNVEV (reference sequence). The CDR3 sequence is CASSRDRTNYGYTF. CDR3 DNA: TGTGCCAGCAGCCGGGACAGGACCAACTATGGCTACACCTTC.

The V call is TRBV7-4, the J call TRBJ2-2; 9 bases match TRBD1. Losses at the gene ends were 3 bases for V and 6 bases for J; bases not matched to a gene: 11. The CDR3 has 17 residues. Germline V lookup: CDR1 SGHVT, CDR2 SQSDAQ. The CDR3 sequence: CASSFIQGAVRSGELFF. DNA for the CDR3: TGTGCCAGCAGCTTCATACAGGGGGCGGTGCGGTCCGGGGAGCTGTTTTTT.

The CDR3 DNA reads TGTGCCACCAGCAGAGCGCCAGGAGCTACTAACTATGGCTACACCTTC. Translation: CATSRAPGATNYGYTF. V usage is TRBV15 and J usage is TRBJ1-2; D unclear. Germline values: CDR1 LNHNV, CDR2 YYDKDF (reference sequence). The V end lost 1 base, the J end lost 0 bases, and 12 bases lay between the germline ends. There are 16 residues in the CDR3.

The chain uses TRBV12-3 or TRBV12-4 and TRBJ2-3; 8 bases agree with TRBD2. V shed 3 bases and J 0 bases; nucleotides not matched to a gene: 8. There are 17 residues in the CDR3. In DNA, the CDR3 is TGTGCCAGCAGTTTCGGGGAGCGGGGGCCTAGCACAGATACGCAGTATTTT. This translates into CASSFGERGPSTDTQYF.

This clonotype was detected a few times. CDR3 amino acids: CASSFGGGTYEQYF. The CDR3 DNA reads as TGCGCCAGCAGCTTTGGGGGAGGGACGTACGAGCAGTACTTC. The chain has TRBV4-1 and TRBJ2-7, with 7 nucleotides matching TRBD2. The CDR3 is made up of 14 amino acids. In germline, CDR1 is MGHRA, CDR2 YSYEKL. V gave up 5 bases and J gave up 4 bases; unmatched junction bases: 8.

This chain joins TRBV13 and TRBJ1-2; D uncertain. V shed 0 bases and J shed 4 bases, with 9 bases lying between them. This CDR3 spans 14 amino acids. Germline loops: CDR1 PRHDT, CDR2 FYEKMQ (reference sequence). DNA of the CDR3: TGTGCCAGCAGCTTAGGCCTTCAGGTCTATGGCTACACCTTC. Encoded protein: CASSLGLQVYGYTF.

The rearrangement joins TRBV11-1 to TRBJ1-2; TRBD1 agrees at 8 bases. The CDR3 loop spans 15 amino acids. Germline assignment: CDR1 SGHAT and CDR2 FQDESV (reference sequence). Trimming removed 5 bases from V and 2 bases from J; junction bases left unmatched: 7. The CDR3: CASSPWGTGNYGYTF. In DNA, the CDR3 is TGTGCCAGCAGCCCCTGGGGGACAGGAAACTATGGCTACACCTTC. Full variable domain (missing parts from reference TRBV11-1 and TRBJ1-2): EAEVAQSPRYKITEKSQAVAFWCDPISGHATLYWYRQILGQGPELLVQFQDESVVDDSQLPKDRFSAERLKGVDSTLKIQPAELGDSAMYLCASSPWGTGNYGYTFGSGTRLTVV.

This rearrangement joins TRBV6-5 to TRBJ2-3; 8 bases line up with TRBD2. Germline V gene sequence: CDR1 MNHEY, CDR2 SVGAGI. The J segment lost 1 base and the V segment lost 4 bases, leaving 1 base of the junction unmatched. The CDR3 runs to 14 residues. The CDR3 DNA reads TGTGCCAGCAGTTTAGCGGGACGCACAGATACGCAGTATTTT. This translates into CASSLAGRTDTQYF.

This clonotype was picked up a small number of times. The CDR3 nucleotides are TGTGCCAGCAGTTTCGGGCGTAGCACTGAAGCTTTCTTT. Translation gives CASSFGRSTEAFF. V gene TRBV12-3 or TRBV12-4 combines with J gene TRBJ1-1; D is unresolved. V shed 3 bases and J shed 4 bases, with 9 bases lying between them. The CDR3 is 13 amino acids.

The DNA for the CDR3 is TGCGCCAGCAGAGCGGGCACAGGGCTGTTTCACACTGAAGCTTTCTTT. Translation: CASRAGTGLFHTEAFF. The chain has TRBV4-3 and TRBJ1-1; tentative D call: TRBD1 (6 bases). V lost 6 bases to trimming and J lost 3 bases, with 20 bases between them. Germline lookup yields CDR1 LGHNA and CDR2 YSLEER. This CDR3 contains 16 residues.

This clonotype showed up just a few times. This chain connects TRBV4-3 to TRBJ1-5; D is ambiguous. V shed 1 base and J shed 4 bases, with 5 bases lying between them. The CDR3 has 13 amino acids. CDR1 is LGHNA, CDR2 YSLEER, per germline. CDR3 amino acids: CASSQAPNQPQHF. In DNA form, the CDR3 reads TGCGCCAGCAGCCAAGCACCAAATCAGCCCCAGCATTTT.

In its sample, this clonotype was seen many times. The chain combines TRBV12-3 or TRBV12-4 with TRBJ2-7; D is unclear. The CDR3 spans 13 residues. The V end lost 6 bases, the J end lost 6 bases, and 15 bases lay between the germline ends. DNA of the CDR3: TGTGCCAGCAGGACGCGTAACGGCGGCGAGCAGTACTTC. It encodes CASRTRNGGEQYF.

This chain uses TRBV10-1 with TRBJ1-1; D possibly corresponds to TRBD1 (6 bases). CDR3 length equals 15 residues. Germline loops: CDR1 WNHNN, CDR2 SYGVQD (reference sequence). Trimming took 4 bases from V and 1 from J, leaving 13 bases between them. DNA of the CDR3: TGCGCCAGCAGTGTAGGATCGACAGGGAACACTGAAGCTTTCTTT. It translates to CASSVGSTGNTEAFF.

This clonotype has only a few counts. This sequence joins TRBV4-1 and TRBJ1-5, with TRBD1 matching over 12 bases. The germline gives CDR1 MGHRA, CDR2 YSYEKL. After removal of 5 bases from V and 6 bases from J, the junction contained 14 bases not matched to a gene. This CDR3 region has 18 residues. In DNA, the CDR3 is TGCGCCAGCAGCGTAGCCATTCCGGGACAGGGGGCGGTTCAGCCCCAGCATTTT. Its protein product is CASSVAIPGQGAVQPQHF.

As regards this clonotype: Sequence at one end of the junction differs from germline and may be a read error. The J gene is TRBJ1-2, the V gene TRBV24-1; the match to TRBD1 covers 7 bases. This CDR3 has 14 residues. Germline V CDR1 and CDR2: KGHDR, SFDVKD. Written as DNA, the CDR3 is TGTGCCACCGGTGATTTGGGGGACAGCCATGGCTACACCTTC. It codes for CATGDLGDSHGYTF.

This clonotype was counted many times. V and J are TRBV7-8 and TRBJ2-7, with D perhaps TRBD2 (6 bases). This CDR3 spans 15 amino acids. V lost 5 bases, J lost 5 bases, and 19 bases lay in between. CDR1 and CDR2 (germline): SGHVS, FQNEAQ. CDR3: CASSPLAGTVHEQYF. The CDR3 nucleotides read TGTGCCAGCAGCCCCCTGGCGGGGACTGTCCACGAGCAGTACTTC.

Here the CDR3 DNA reads TGTGCCAGCAGACAAGCGGGCGGGGGCCCTTACAATGAGCAGTTCTTC. It specifies CASRQAGGGPYNEQFF. This rearrangement joins TRBV12-3 or TRBV12-4 to TRBJ2-1, with D maybe TRBD2 (7 bases). With 6 bases removed from V and 4 bases from J, the gap between germline ends came to 19 bases. The CDR3 totals 16 residues.

In its sample, this clonotype was seen many times. The V and J genes are TRBV7-8 and TRBJ2-7; possibly TRBD1 for D (6 bases). The length of the CDR3 is 14 residues. CDR1 is SGHVS, CDR2 FQNEAQ, per germline. The V end lost 1 base, the J end lost 3 bases, and 10 bases lay between the germline ends. CDR3 residues: CASSLGGQGYEQYF. The CDR3 DNA follows: TGTGCCAGCAGCTTAGGGGGGCAGGGCTACGAGCAGTACTTC.

This clonotype was observed at least ten times. The chain uses TRBV6-1 and TRBJ1-2, with D possibly matching TRBD1 (6 bases). V lost 6 bases, J lost 0 bases, and 11 bases lay in between. The CDR3 is made up of 14 amino acids. The germline V gene has CDR1 MNHNS and CDR2 SASEGT. In DNA form, the CDR3 reads TGTGCCAGCAGGATAGGACAGCCTAACTATGGCTACACCTTC. Amino acid sequence: CASRIGQPNYGYTF.

This clonotype has only a few counts. The chain uses TRBV7-4 and TRBJ2-3, with D perhaps matching TRBD2 (6 bases). Germline CDR1 SGHVT, CDR2 SQSDAQ. The CDR3 has 16 amino acids. V was pared by 2 bases and J by 0 bases, with 12 bases between. CDR3: CASSLLGGDSTDTQYF. Written as DNA, the CDR3 is TGTGCCAGCAGCTTACTCGGAGGGGATAGCACAGATACGCAGTATTTT.

This clonotype was seen at least ten times. This sequence joins TRBV7-9 and TRBJ2-4; 12 bases are a match to TRBD1. J lost 9 bases, V lost 3 bases, and 3 bases had no gene match. Germline V gives CDR1 SEHNR, CDR2 FQNEAQ (reference sequence). The CDR3 runs 14 residues. The CDR3 DNA sequence: TGTGCCAGCAGCTTGGGACAGGGGGCGTCCATTCAGTACTTC. Translating gives CASSLGQGASIQYF.

V gene TRBV19 combines with J gene TRBJ2-1, with 8 bases that match TRBD2. Per the germline V gene, CDR1 is LNHDA and CDR2 is SQIVND (reference sequence). Trimming took 3 bases from V and 10 from J; bases not matched to a gene: 11. The CDR3 length is 15 residues. The DNA of the CDR3 is TGTGCCAGTAGTATTCGAGCCGGGGGGGCGGGGGAGCAGTTCTTC. Amino acid sequence: CASSIRAGGAGEQFF.